These 18 T cell receptor beta chains were sequenced from one sample in a study of a mutant IDH1 vaccine in newly diagnosed glioma. The time point is: week 11, during vaccination. Topical imiquimod accompanied each vaccine dose, which consisted of 300 ug of mutant IDH1 20-mer peptide. No cognate antigen is known for these TCRs. The table came from immunoSEQ multiplex PCR; TCRdb's copy has only in-frame clones and leaves some out. The data contain 110,000 or so clones, approximately 87% of them singletons. Here the sequenced sample was PBMCs, taken from a glioma patient whose treatment included an IDH1 peptide vaccine. These receptors originate from a woman aged 50 to 60 with glioma.

This sequence joins TRBV28 and TRBJ2-7; 9 positions agree with TRBD2. CDR1 MDHEN and CDR2 SYDVKM come from the germline V gene. After removal of 5 bases from V and 2 bases from J, the junction contained 10 bases not matched to a gene. The CDR3 is 16 residues long. The CDR3 sequence: CASSGMGGRVPYEQYF. The CDR3, as DNA: TGTGCCAGCAGTGGCATGGGCGGGAGGGTCCCCTACGAGCAGTACTTC.

The chain recombines TRBV28 with TRBJ1-3; a weak D match, TRBD1 (5 bases). V lost 5 bases to trimming and J lost 2 bases, with 10 bases between them. Germline CDR1 is MDHEN and CDR2 is SYDVKM. The CDR3 extends over 14 amino acids. The CDR3 region has the DNA TGTGCCAGCAGTCACAGGAAGCCTGGAAACACCATATATTTT. Protein: CASSHRKPGNTIYF.

This chain connects TRBV5-1 to TRBJ2-2; D gene unclear. The CDR3 length is 13 residues. V lost 4 bases and J 9 bases, leaving 13 bases between the germline ends. Germline CDR1 reads SGHRS; CDR2 reads YFSETQ. CDR3 region: CASSLELTRELFF. The CDR3 DNA is TGCGCCAGCAGCCTGGAACTAACCCGGGAGCTGTTTTTT. The whole variable domain, filled in from reference TRBV5-1 and TRBJ2-2, reads KAGVTQTPRYLIKTRGQQVTLSCSPISGHRSVSWYQQTPGQGLQFLFEYFSETQRNKGNFPGRFSGRQFSNSRSEMNVSTLELGDSALYLCASSLELTRELFFGEGSRLTVL.

Turning to this clone: The junction departs from the called germline gene at one end, perhaps through a read error. This chain joins TRBV5-1 and TRBJ2-7; the D call may be TRBD1 or TRBD2 (6 bases each). There are 15 residues in the CDR3. Germline V gene sequence: CDR1 SGHRS, CDR2 YFSETQ. The CDR3 DNA is TGTGCCAGCAGCTTGGGGGCGGGGCAGTCCTACGAGCAGTACTTC. Translated, it gives CASSLGAGQSYEQYF.

The chain uses TRBV18 and TRBJ2-7, with D perhaps matching TRBD1 or TRBD2 (5 bases each). The CDR3 has 12 amino acids. Trimming removed 4 bases from V and 6 bases from J, with 10 bases in between. Germline assignment: CDR1 KGHSH and CDR2 LQKENI. CDR3 sequence reads: CASSLSGTEQYF. CDR3 nucleotides: TGTGCCAGCTCACTGTCGGGGACCGAGCAGTACTTC.

The gene calls are TRBV2 and TRBJ1-4, with TRBD1 identical over 8 bases. Germline CDR1 and CDR2: SNHLY and FYNNEI. The CDR3 has 14 amino acids. V shed 4 bases, J shed 6 bases, and the junction held 4 bases outside the gene matches. CDR3 nucleotide sequence: TGTGCCAGCAGTGGAAACAGGGGGGATGAAAAACTGTTTTTT. Its protein product is CASSGNRGDEKLFF.

In the case of this clone: Germline is not matched at one junction end, which may reflect a read error. The rearrangement uses TRBV5-1 and TRBJ2-3; perhaps TRBD2 as D (6 bases). Germline CDR1 and CDR2: SGHRS and YFSETQ. The CDR3 covers 16 residues. The chain's CDR3 is CASRLAGFADTDTQYF. DNA for the CDR3: TGCGCCAGCAGATTGGCGGGGTTCGCGGACACAGATACGCAGTATTTT. The full variable domain, its missing parts supplied by reference TRBV5-1 and TRBJ2-3, is KAGVTQTPRYLIKTRGQQVTLSCSPISGHRSVSWYQQTPGQGLQFLFEYFSETQRNKGNFPGRFSGRQFSNSRSEMNVSTLELGDSALYLCASRLAGFADTDTQYFGPGTRLTVL.

The V gene is TRBV11-2, the J gene TRBJ2-1; TRBD2 matches 7 bases. The trim removed 1 base at V and 7 bases at J, leaving 4 bases unmatched. This CDR3 region has 14 residues. CDR1 is SGHAT and CDR2 is FQNNGV in the germline V gene. CDR3 sequence reads: CASSLAGGLNEQFF. The CDR3 DNA sequence: TGTGCCAGCAGCTTAGCGGGAGGACTGAATGAGCAGTTCTTC.

The chain joins TRBV20-1 to TRBJ2-5, with D uncertain. Germline CDR1 reads DFQATT; CDR2 reads SNEGSKA (reference sequence). The V and J ends lost 5 bases and 3 bases respectively, with 7 bases between them. This CDR3 has 11 residues. CDR3 in DNA: TGCAGTGCTCTACGGGAAGAGACCCAGTACTTC. Its translation: CSALREETQYF.

This chain uses TRBV28 with TRBJ2-7, with 8 bases aligning to TRBD2. Looked up from germline, CDR1 is MDHEN and CDR2 is SYDVKM. The CDR3 is 15 amino acids. Germline trimming cut 6 bases from V and 4 bases from J; bases unmatched to any gene: 11. This CDR3 is CASRTAGAKVYEQYF. The CDR3 DNA follows: TGTGCCAGCAGAACAGCGGGAGCCAAGGTGTACGAGCAGTACTTC.

The chain couples TRBV10-1 to TRBJ2-2, with D possibly matching TRBD2 (6 bases). The germline V and J ends were trimmed by 0 bases and 6 bases, with 11 bases remaining between them. Per germline, CDR1 WNHNN and CDR2 SYGVQD (reference sequence). There are 15 residues in the CDR3. The chain's CDR3 is CASSESMGGAGELFF. The CDR3 DNA reads as TGCGCCAGCAGTGAGTCGATGGGGGGAGCCGGGGAGCTGTTTTTT.

V is TRBV5-4 and J is TRBJ2-1, with D possibly being TRBD2 (5 bases). The ends were cut back, 4 bases at V and 0 bases at J, with 14 bases in the middle. Germline V gene lookup returns CDR1 SGHNT and CDR2 YYREEE (reference sequence). The CDR3 totals 16 residues. CDR3 in amino acids: CASSPPPGSSYNEQFF. CDR3 coding DNA: TGTGCCAGCAGCCCCCCCCCGGGGAGCTCCTACAATGAGCAGTTCTTC. Supplemented by reference TRBV5-4 and TRBJ2-1, the full variable domain reads ETGVTQSPTHLIKTRGQQVTLRCSSQSGHNTVSWYQQALGQGPQFIFQYYREEENGRGNFPPRFSGLQFPNYSSELNVNALELDDSALYLCASSPPPGSSYNEQFFGPGTRLTVL.

The chain couples TRBV7-9 to TRBJ2-6; maybe TRBD2 (5 bases). V was shortened by 5 bases and J by 2 bases, with 10 bases between the two germline ends. The CDR3 covers 15 residues. The germline gives CDR1 SEHNR, CDR2 FQNEAQ (reference sequence). The CDR3 sequence is CASSGGRTGANVLTF. The CDR3 DNA reads as TGTGCCAGCAGCGGAGGTAGGACTGGGGCCAACGTCCTGACTTTC. The full variable domain, rest sourced from reference TRBV7-9 and TRBJ2-6, is DTGVSQNPRHKITKRGQNVTFRCDPISEHNRLYWYRQTLGQGPEFLTYFQNEAQLEKSRLLSDRFSAERPKGSFSTLEIQRTEQGDSAMYLCASSGGRTGANVLTFGAGSRLTVL.

The CDR3 region is CASSHGQALLGELFF. In DNA, the CDR3 is TGCGCCAGCAGCCATGGACAGGCTCTTCTCGGGGAGCTGTTTTTT. The rearrangement joins TRBV4-1 to TRBJ2-2, with 7 bases that match TRBD1. With V trimmed by 3 bases and J by 7 bases, 8 bases remained unmatched. Germline V gene sequence: CDR1 MGHRA, CDR2 YSYEKL. This CDR3 comprises 15 residues.

V and J are TRBV19 and TRBJ2-6, with D tentatively TRBD2 (6 bases). Between the trimmed V and J ends, which lost 5 bases and 1 base, there was a span of 18 bases. The CDR3 sequence is 18 residues long. The germline V gene has CDR1 LNHDA and CDR2 SQIVND (reference sequence). CDR3 residues: CASSVLVEGWSGANVLTF. Here the CDR3 DNA reads TGTGCCAGTAGTGTCTTGGTGGAGGGTTGGTCTGGGGCCAACGTCCTGACTTTC.

The chain carries TRBV28 and TRBJ2-1; 8 positions agree with TRBD2. The CDR3 is made up of 15 amino acids. J gave up 2 bases and V 6 bases, and 6 bases lay outside the gene matches. CDR1 is MDHEN and CDR2 is SYDVKM in the germline V gene. CDR3 protein: CASRARLATYNEQFF. The CDR3 coding sequence is TGTGCCAGCAGAGCACGACTAGCGACCTACAATGAGCAGTTCTTC.

The chain has TRBV6-5 and TRBJ1-5, with 8 bases aligning to TRBD1. CDR3 length: 14 residues. Losses at the gene ends were 6 bases for V and 5 bases for J; bases not matched to a gene: 6. Looked up from germline, CDR1 is MNHEY and CDR2 is SVGAGI. Here the CDR3 reads CASSRTGSDQPQHF. Here the CDR3 DNA reads TGTGCCAGCAGCAGGACAGGGTCGGATCAGCCCCAGCATTTT.

The chain has TRBV6-1 and TRBJ2-2, with a weak D call TRBD2 (5 bases). Germline assignment: CDR1 MNHNS and CDR2 SASEGT. V gave up 5 bases and J gave up 4 bases, with 14 bases separating them. The CDR3 totals 15 residues. This CDR3 is CASSSQTAGTGELFF. CDR3 nucleotides: TGTGCCAGCAGTTCTCAGACCGCGGGCACCGGGGAGCTGTTTTTT.